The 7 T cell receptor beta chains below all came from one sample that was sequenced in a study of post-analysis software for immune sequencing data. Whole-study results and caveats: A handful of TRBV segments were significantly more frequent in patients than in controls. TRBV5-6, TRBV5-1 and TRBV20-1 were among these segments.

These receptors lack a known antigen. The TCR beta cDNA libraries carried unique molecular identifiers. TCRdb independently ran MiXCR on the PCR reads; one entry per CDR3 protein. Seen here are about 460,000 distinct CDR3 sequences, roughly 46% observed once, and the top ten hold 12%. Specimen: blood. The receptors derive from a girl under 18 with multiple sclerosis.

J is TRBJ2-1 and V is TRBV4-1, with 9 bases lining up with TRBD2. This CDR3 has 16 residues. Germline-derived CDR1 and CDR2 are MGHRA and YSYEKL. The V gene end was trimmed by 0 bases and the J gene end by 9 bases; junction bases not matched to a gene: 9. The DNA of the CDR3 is TGCGCCAGCAGCCAAGAAGGCGGCGGGACTAGCTTTGAGCAGTTCTTC. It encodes CASSQEGGGTSFEQFF.

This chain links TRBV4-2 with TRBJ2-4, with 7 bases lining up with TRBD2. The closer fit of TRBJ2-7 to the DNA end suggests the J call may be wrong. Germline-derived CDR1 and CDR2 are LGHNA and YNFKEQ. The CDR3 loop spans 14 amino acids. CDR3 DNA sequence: TGTGCCAGCAGCCAGGGTGGGGGGGCCTACGAGCAGTACTTC. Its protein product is CASSQGGGAYEQYF.

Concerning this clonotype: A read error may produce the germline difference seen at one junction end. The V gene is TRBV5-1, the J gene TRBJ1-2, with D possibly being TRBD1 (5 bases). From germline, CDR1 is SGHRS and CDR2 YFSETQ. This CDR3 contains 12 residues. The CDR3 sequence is CASGVQGDGNTF. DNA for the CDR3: TGCGCCAGCGGCGTGCAAGGGGATGGCAACACCTTC. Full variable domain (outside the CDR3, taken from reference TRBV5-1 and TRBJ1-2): KAGVTQTPRYLIKTRGQQVTLSCSPISGHRSVSWYQQTPGQGLQFLFEYFSETQRNKGNFPGRFSGRQFSNSRSEMNVSTLELGDSALYLCASGVQGDGNTFGSGTRLTVV.

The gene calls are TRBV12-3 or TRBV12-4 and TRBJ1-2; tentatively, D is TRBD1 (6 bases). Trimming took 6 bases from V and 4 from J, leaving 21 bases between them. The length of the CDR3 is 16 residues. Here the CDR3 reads CASSLFLQGQSYGYTF. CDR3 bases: TGTGCCAGCAGCCTATTTCTACAGGGCCAGAGCTATGGCTACACCTTC.

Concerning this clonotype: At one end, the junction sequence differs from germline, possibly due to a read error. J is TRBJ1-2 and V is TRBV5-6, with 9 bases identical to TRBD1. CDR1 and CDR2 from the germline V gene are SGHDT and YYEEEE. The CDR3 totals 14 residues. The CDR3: CASSLVGDRVGCTF. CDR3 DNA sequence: TGTGCCAGCAGCTTGGTAGGGGACAGGGTCGGCTGCACCTTC.

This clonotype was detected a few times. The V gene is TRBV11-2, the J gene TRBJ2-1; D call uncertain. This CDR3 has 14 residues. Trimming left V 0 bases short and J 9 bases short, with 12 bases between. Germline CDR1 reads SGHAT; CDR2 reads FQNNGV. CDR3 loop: CASSLDWSRSEQFF. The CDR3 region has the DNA TGTGCCAGCAGCTTAGATTGGAGCAGGAGTGAGCAGTTCTTC.

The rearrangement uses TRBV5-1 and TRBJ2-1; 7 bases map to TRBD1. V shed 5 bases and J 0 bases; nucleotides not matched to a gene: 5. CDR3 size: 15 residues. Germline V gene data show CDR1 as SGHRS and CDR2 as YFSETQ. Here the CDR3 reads CASSKGQSSYNEQFF. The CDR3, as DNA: TGCGCCAGCAGTAAGGGACAGAGCTCCTACAATGAGCAGTTCTTC.